This TCR beta chain was recorded in a study of blood T cell repertoires in COVID-19. This clone was counted once. With 5 bases clipped from V and 5 bases from J, the junction kept 9 bases outside the gene matches. The CDR3 has 15 amino acids. From germline, CDR1 is SNHLY and CDR2 FYNNEI. In the authors' workflow: Reference gene primer amplification gave nucleated cell count estimates. Profiled with immunoSEQ multiplex PCR; TCRdb holds only in-frame clones, not every one. V and J calls and clone size are given by that table; D and trimming were obtained from the DNA. The table records just over 250,000 clones, approximately 86% of them present only once.

The clonotype comes from a man in his forties or fifties who had recovered from COVID-19. The chain carries TRBV2 and TRBJ1-5, with TRBD1 matching 7 bases. Sequenced input: peripheral blood. In DNA form, the CDR3 reads TGTGCCAGCAGTCGAACGGGGACAGAATATCAGCCCCAGCATTTT. Its protein is CASSRTGTEYQPQHF.